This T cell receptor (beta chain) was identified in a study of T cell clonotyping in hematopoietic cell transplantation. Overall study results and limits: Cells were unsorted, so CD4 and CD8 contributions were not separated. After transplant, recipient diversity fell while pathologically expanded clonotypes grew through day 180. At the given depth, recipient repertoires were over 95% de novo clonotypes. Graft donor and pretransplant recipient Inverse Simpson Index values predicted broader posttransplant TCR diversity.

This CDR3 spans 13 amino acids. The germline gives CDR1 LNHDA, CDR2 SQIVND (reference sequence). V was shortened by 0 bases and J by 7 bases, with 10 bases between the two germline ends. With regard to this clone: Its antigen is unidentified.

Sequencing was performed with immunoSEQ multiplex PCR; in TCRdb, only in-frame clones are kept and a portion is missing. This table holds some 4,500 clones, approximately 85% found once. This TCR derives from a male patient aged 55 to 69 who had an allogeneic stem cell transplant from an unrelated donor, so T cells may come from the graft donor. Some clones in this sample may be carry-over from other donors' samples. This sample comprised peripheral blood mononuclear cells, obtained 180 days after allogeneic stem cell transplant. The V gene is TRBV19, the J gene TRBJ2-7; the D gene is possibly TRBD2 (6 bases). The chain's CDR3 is CASSIEGGTEQYF. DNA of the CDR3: TGTGCCAGTAGTATAGAGGGCGGGACTGAGCAGTACTTC. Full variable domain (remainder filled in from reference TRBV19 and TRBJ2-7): DGGITQSPKYLFRKEGQNVTLSCEQNLNHDAMYWYRQDPGQGLRLIYYSQIVNDFQKGDIAEGYSVSREKKESFPLTVTSAQKNPTAFYLCASSIEGGTEQYFGPGTRLTVT.